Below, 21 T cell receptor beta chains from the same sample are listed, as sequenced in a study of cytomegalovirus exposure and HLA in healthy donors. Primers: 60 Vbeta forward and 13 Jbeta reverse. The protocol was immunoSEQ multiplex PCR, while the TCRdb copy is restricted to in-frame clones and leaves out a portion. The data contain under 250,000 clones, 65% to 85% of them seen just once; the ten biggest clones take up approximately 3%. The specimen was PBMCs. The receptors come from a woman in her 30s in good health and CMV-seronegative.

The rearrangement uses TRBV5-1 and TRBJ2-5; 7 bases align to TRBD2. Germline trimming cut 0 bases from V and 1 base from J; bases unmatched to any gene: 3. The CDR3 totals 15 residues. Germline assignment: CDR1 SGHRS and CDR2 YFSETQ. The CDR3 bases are TGCGCCAGCAGCTTGGGGTCTAGCGGCCAAGAGACCCAGTACTTC. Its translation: CASSLGSSGQETQYF.

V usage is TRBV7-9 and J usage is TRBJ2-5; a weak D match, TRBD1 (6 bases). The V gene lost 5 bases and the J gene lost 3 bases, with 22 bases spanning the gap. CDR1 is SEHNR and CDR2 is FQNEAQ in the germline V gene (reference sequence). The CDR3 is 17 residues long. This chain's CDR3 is CASSQEGVLGVKETQYF. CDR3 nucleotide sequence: TGTGCCAGCAGCCAAGAGGGGGTTCTGGGGGTAAAAGAGACCCAGTACTTC.

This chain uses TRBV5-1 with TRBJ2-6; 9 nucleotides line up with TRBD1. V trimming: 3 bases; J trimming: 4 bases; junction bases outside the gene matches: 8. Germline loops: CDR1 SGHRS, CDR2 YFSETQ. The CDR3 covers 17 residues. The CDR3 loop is CASSSGTGWAGANVLTF. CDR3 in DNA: TGCGCCAGCAGCTCCGGGACAGGGTGGGCCGGGGCCAACGTCCTGACTTTC.

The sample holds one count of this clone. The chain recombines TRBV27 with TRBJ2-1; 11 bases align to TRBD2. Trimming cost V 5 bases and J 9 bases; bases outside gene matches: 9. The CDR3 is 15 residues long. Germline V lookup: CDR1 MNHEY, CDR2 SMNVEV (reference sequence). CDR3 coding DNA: TGTGCCAGCAGTAGCCGGCCGGGACTAGCGGCTGAGCAGTTCTTC. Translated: CASSSRPGLAAEQFF.

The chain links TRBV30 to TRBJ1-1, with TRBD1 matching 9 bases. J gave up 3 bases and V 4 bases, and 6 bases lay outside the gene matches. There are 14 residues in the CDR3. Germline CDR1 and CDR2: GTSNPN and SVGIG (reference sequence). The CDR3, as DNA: TGTGCCTGGACCCAAGACAGGGGGTACACTGAAGCTTTCTTT. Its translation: CAWTQDRGYTEAFF.

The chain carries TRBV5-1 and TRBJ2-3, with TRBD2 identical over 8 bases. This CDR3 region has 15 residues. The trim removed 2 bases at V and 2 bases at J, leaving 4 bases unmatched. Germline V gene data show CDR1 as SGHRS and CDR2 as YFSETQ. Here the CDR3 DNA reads TGCGCCAGCAGCTTCAGCGGGAGCACCACAGATACGCAGTATTTT. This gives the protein CASSFSGSTTDTQYF.

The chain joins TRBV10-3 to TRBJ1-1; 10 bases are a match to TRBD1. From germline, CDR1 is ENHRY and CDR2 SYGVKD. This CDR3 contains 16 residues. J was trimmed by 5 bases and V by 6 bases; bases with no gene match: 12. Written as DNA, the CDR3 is TGTGCCATCAGACCGAGACAGGGGGCAGCTGGAACTGAAGCTTTCTTT. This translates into CAIRPRQGAAGTEAFF.

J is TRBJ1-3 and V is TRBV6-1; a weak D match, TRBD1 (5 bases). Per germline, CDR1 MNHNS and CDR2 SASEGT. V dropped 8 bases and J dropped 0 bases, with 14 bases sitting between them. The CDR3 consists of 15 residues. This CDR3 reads CASSMGGDSGNTIYF. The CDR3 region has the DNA TGTGCCAGCTCGATGGGGGGAGACTCTGGAAACACCATATATTTT.

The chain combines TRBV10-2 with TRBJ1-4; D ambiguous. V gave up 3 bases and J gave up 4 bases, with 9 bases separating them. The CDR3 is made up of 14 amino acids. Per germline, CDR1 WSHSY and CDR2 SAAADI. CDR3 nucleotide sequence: TGCGCCAGCAGTGATCCGGGTCTTAATGAAAAACTGTTTTTT. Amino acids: CASSDPGLNEKLFF.

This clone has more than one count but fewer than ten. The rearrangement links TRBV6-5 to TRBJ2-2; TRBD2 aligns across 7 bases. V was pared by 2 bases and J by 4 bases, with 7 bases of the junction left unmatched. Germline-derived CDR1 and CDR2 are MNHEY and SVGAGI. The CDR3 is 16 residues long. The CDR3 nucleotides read TGTGCCAGCAGTTACACAATAGCGGGCCTCACCGGGGAGCTGTTTTTT. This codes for CASSYTIAGLTGELFF.

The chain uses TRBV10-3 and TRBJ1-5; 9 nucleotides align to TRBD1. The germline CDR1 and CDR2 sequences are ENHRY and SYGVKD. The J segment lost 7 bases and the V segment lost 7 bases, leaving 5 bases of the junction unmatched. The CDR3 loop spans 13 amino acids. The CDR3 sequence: CAIIRDRDQPQHF. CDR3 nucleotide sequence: TGTGCCATCATCAGGGACAGGGACCAGCCCCAGCATTTT.

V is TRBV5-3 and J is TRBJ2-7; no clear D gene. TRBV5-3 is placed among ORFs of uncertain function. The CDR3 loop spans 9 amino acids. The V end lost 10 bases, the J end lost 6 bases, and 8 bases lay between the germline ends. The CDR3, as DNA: TGTGCCGAGTTCCCCGAGCAGTACTTC. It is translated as CAEFPEQYF.

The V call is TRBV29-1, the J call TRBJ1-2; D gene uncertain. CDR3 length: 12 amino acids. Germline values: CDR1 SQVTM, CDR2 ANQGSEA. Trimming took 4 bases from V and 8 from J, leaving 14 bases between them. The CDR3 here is CSVVPGSMGYTF. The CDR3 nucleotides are TGCAGCGTTGTTCCGGGGTCGATGGGCTACACCTTC.

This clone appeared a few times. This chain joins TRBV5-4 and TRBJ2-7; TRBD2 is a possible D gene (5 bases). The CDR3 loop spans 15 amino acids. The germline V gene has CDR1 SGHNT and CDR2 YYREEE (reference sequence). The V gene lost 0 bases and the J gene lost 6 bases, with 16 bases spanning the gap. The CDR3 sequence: CASSLEPPPRAEQYF. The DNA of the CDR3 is TGTGCCAGCAGCTTGGAACCTCCCCCGAGGGCCGAGCAGTACTTC.

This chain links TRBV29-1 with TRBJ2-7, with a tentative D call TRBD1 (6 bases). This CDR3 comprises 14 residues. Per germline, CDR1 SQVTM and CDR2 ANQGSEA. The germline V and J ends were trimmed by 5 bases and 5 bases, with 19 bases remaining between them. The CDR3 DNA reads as TGCAGCGTTCCCGCCGACAGGAATATCGACGAGCAGTACTTC. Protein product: CSVPADRNIDEQYF.

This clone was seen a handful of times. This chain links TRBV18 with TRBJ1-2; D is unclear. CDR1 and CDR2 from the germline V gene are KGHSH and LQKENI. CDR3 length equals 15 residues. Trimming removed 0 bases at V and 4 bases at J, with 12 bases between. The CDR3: CASSPPPGLVYGYTF. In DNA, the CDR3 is TGTGCCAGCTCACCACCACCCGGACTCGTCTATGGCTACACCTTC.

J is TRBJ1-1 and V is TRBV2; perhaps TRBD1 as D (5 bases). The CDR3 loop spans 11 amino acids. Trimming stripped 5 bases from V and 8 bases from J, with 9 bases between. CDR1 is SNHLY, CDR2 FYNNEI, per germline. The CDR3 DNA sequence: TGTGCCAGCAGTCTGACAGTAGAAGCTTTCTTT. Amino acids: CASSLTVEAFF.

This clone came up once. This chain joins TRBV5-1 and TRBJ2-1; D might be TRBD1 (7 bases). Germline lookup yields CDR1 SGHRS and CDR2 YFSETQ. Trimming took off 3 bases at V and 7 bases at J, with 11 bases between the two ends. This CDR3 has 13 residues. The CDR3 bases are TGCGCCAGCAGCTCATCAGGGGGGAATGAGCAGTTCTTC. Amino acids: CASSSSGGNEQFF.

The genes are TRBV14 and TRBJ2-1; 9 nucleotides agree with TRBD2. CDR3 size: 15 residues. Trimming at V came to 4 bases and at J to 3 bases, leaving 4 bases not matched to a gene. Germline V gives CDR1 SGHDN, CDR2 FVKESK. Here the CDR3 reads CASSRIAGVYNEQFF. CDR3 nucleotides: TGTGCCAGCAGCCGAATAGCGGGAGTCTACAATGAGCAGTTCTTC.

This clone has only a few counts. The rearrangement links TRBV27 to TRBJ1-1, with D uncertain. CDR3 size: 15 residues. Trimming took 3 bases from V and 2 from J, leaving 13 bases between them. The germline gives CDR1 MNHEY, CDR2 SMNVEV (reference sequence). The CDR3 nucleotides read TGTGCCAGCAGTTTTCGGTCTCAATCCAACACTGAAGCTTTCTTT. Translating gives CASSFRSQSNTEAFF.

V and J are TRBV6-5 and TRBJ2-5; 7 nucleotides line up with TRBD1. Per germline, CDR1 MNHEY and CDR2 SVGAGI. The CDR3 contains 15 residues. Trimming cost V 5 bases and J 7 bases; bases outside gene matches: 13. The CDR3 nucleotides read TGTGCCAGCAGTCGGCGACAGGGCTATATGGGGACCCAGTACTTC. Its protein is CASSRRQGYMGTQYF.